This T cell receptor beta chain was found in a study of blood T cell repertoires in COVID-19. The wider study: T cells, B-cell-depleted T cells, or PBMCs supplied cDNA or gDNA.

This clone has a single count. Profiled with immunoSEQ multiplex PCR; TCRdb holds only in-frame clones, not every one. The sample has approximately 90,000 clones, around 90% seen once. There are 14 residues in the CDR3. Germline V lookup: CDR1 MDHEN, CDR2 SYDVKM. Trimming took off 7 bases at V and 3 bases at J, with 15 bases between the two ends. The chain couples TRBV28 to TRBJ1-2, with D perhaps matching TRBD1 (6 bases). Sequenced material: peripheral blood. The sequence came from a woman aged 70-85 years with acute or convalescent COVID-19. Here the CDR3 DNA reads TGTGCCAGCAAGCAAACAGGGAATTACTATGGCTACACCTTC. This encodes CASKQTGNYYGYTF.